This TCR beta chain was sequenced for a study of vaccination and CD4 T cells after COVID-19. The CDR3 contains 10 residues. V lost 8 bases, J lost 9 bases, and 8 bases lay in between. Germline CDR1 MNHNS, CDR2 SASEGT. For this clonotype: The antigen is not known.

Treatment specified: approximately 9-day PBMC culture with coronavirus spike peptide pools or control peptides (ViraFEST assay). Sequence data for DNA of cultured CD4+ T cells were generated by the Oncomine TCR Beta short-read assay. TCRdb reanalysed the PCR reads using MiXCR and keeps one entry per CDR3 protein. The sample comprises about 5,600 distinct CDR3 sequences, about 30% of which are singletons, and roughly 10% rests with the top ten. The chain is built from TRBV6-1 and TRBJ1-5; D uncertain. This specimen consisted of CD4+ T cells from blood, cultured in vitro, obtained after SARS-CoV-2 vaccination. The sequence was collected from a human donor who had recovered from COVID-19. The CDR3, as DNA: TGTGCCAGCGACCTTCGGCCCCAGCATTTT. It codes for CASDLRPQHF.